What follows describes a single T cell receptor (beta chain). Its antigen remains unknown. With 60 Vbeta and 13 Jbeta primers, the PCR was carried out. Libraries were prepared by immunoSEQ multiplex PCR; TCRdb keeps only in-frame clonotypes and omits some of them. The table includes some 150,000 clones, approximately 79% detected once. This record belongs to a study of cytomegalovirus exposure and HLA in healthy donors. Study observations and caveats: Sequence variants that were highly shared formed a cluster that was likely a sequencing artifact.

Material for sequencing was PBMCs. The sequence was obtained from a man between 35 and 55 years old in good health and CMV-seronegative.

CDR3: CASSAGWPGIDTQYF. The CDR3 DNA reads as TGTGCCAGCAGCGCGGGTTGGCCGGGGATAGATACGCAGTATTTT. This chain joins TRBV5-8 and TRBJ2-3, with D perhaps matching TRBD2 (5 bases). Germline V gene lookup returns CDR1 SGHTS and CDR2 YDEGEE. V lost 4 bases, J lost 5 bases, and 17 bases lay in between. There are 15 residues in the CDR3.